One sample yielded the 29 T cell receptor beta chains listed below, sequenced in a study of T-cell reconstitution after alpha-beta-depleted transplantation in children (dated by TCRdb to the mid-2010s). Per the publication, the treatment or condition label means: allogeneic hematopoietic cell transplantation with graft depleted of TCRalphabeta T cells and CD19 B cells. The library was obtained by PCR. The sequencer was an Illumina HiSeq 2500. TCR libraries were prepared with molecular barcoding, using unique molecular identifiers to normalize TCRbeta repertoire quantification. TCRdb applied fastp at Q25 and MiXCR to the public reads, then kept only in-frame beta chains. CDR3 protein duplicates are merged, each entry listing the most common genes and DNA. For this sample the table gives 60,000 or so distinct CDR3 sequences, of which around 40% were detected only once. About 98% of the sample is in the top ten clones.

Material: PBMCs, mostly from graft donor cells, obtained 360 days after TCRalphabeta/CD19-depleted stem cell transplant. The receptors derive from a male patient under 18 who had a stem cell transplant for acute lymphoblastic leukemia, so the T cells may come from the graft donor.

The table lists this clonotype with a count of one. The genes are TRBV20-1 and TRBJ1-1; tentative D call: TRBD1 (5 bases). V was cut by 0 bases and J by 3 bases, with 11 bases left in between. The V gene's germline CDR1 is DFQATT and CDR2 SNEGSKA (reference sequence). The CDR3 loop spans 14 amino acids. CDR3: CSAREVGTDTEAFF. In nucleotides, the CDR3 is TGCAGTGCTAGAGAGGTAGGGACCGACACTGAAGCTTTCTTT.

The V gene is TRBV7-9, the J gene TRBJ2-5, with TRBD2 matching 8 bases. J was trimmed by 5 bases and V by 5 bases; bases with no gene match: 7. This CDR3 has 14 residues. The germline V gene encodes CDR1 SEHNR and CDR2 FQNEAQ (reference sequence). CDR3 residues: CASSARGGSETQYF. CDR3 bases: TGTGCCAGCAGCGCACGGGGGGGGAGTGAGACCCAGTACTTC.

This sequence joins TRBV6-6 and TRBJ1-6; D unresolved. V gave up 11 bases and J gave up 8 bases, with 13 bases separating them. The CDR3 sequence is 12 residues long. The germline CDR1 and CDR2 sequences are MNHNY and SVGAGI (reference sequence). In DNA form, the CDR3 reads TGTGCCGAGAAGGGTGGAGATTCACCCCTCCACTTT. Residues: CAEKGGDSPLHF.

As DNA, the CDR3 is TGCAGTGCCCACCTAGATTCTCGTTTTAACACTGAAGCTTTCTTT. This encodes CSAHLDSRFNTEAFF. The chain employs TRBV20-1 and TRBJ1-1; D is uncertain. CDR1 is DFQATT, CDR2 SNEGSKA, per germline (reference sequence). There are 15 residues in the CDR3. Trimming pared 6 bases from V and 2 bases from J, leaving 19 bases between.

The chain uses TRBV5-1 and TRBJ1-4, with D perhaps TRBD1 (5 bases). V dropped 4 bases and J dropped 4 bases, with 8 bases sitting between them. CDR1 and CDR2 (germline): SGHRS, YFSETQ. This CDR3 contains 13 residues. The CDR3, as DNA: TGCGCCAGCAGCCCGGGGGATAATGAAAAACTGTTTTTT. Residues: CASSPGDNEKLFF.

Only a few counts were recorded for this clonotype. The chain uses TRBV28 and TRBJ2-1; TRBD2 agrees at 10 bases. The CDR3 runs 14 residues. Germline CDR1 and CDR2: MDHEN and SYDVKM. V was pared by 8 bases and J by 7 bases, with 8 bases of the junction left unmatched. In DNA, the CDR3 is TGTGCCAGCCATTCTAGCGGGAGTAGTAATGAGCAGTTCTTC. Translation: CASHSSGSSNEQFF.

The rearrangement joins TRBV6-5 to TRBJ1-6; D is perhaps TRBD1 (6 bases). There are 18 residues in the CDR3. V was cut by 2 bases and J by 2 bases, with 16 bases left in between. CDR1 MNHEY and CDR2 SVGAGI come from the germline V gene. The CDR3 spells CASSYGVRGGAYNSPLHF. CDR3 DNA: TGTGCCAGCAGTTACGGGGTTAGGGGGGGCGCCTATAATTCACCCCTCCACTTT.

The CDR3 bases are TGTGCCAGCACCCATCGGAAGACTAGCGGGAACGTTCAAGAGACCCAGTACTTC. Translated: CASTHRKTSGNVQETQYF. This chain links TRBV27 with TRBJ2-5; TRBD2 agrees at 11 bases. CDR3 length: 18 amino acids. Germline assignment: CDR1 MNHEY and CDR2 SMNVEV (reference sequence). V shed 7 bases and J 2 bases; nucleotides not matched to a gene: 15.

This clonotype showed up just a few times. The chain joins TRBV12-3 or TRBV12-4 to TRBJ2-7, with 8 positions matching TRBD2. The CDR3 is 13 amino acids. V dropped 2 bases and J dropped 3; count of bases not matched to a gene: 0. CDR3 nucleotides: TGTGCCAGCAGTTTAACTAGCGGCTACGAGCAGTACTTC. This codes for CASSLTSGYEQYF.

This clonotype was detected ten times or more. The chain carries TRBV3-1 and TRBJ1-2; 7 nucleotides agree with TRBD1. The CDR3 covers 14 residues. V lost 5 bases to trimming and J lost 2 bases; unmatched junction nucleotides: 5. Germline CDR1 and CDR2: LGHDT and YNNKEL (reference sequence). The CDR3 nucleotides are TGTGCCAGCAGCGTTCCGGGACAGAACTATGGCTACACCTTC. Protein sequence: CASSVPGQNYGYTF.

This chain links TRBV21-1 with TRBJ2-5; the table calls TRBD2, which could not be checked here. TRBV21-1 is designated a pseudogene. This CDR3 spans 14 amino acids. The CDR3 sequence is CASSKVGGKETQYF. DNA of the CDR3: TGTGCCAGCAGCAAGGTGGGCGGGAAAGAGACCCAGTACTTC.

The gene calls are TRBV28 and TRBJ2-2, with 10 bases lining up with TRBD1. The germline gives CDR1 MDHEN, CDR2 SYDVKM. Unmatched junction bases numbered 2, after V lost 2 bases and J lost 5 bases. This CDR3 is built from 15 residues. CDR3: CASSLDRGRTGELFF. CDR3 DNA sequence: TGTGCCAGCAGTTTAGACAGGGGGCGGACCGGGGAGCTGTTTTTT.

The chain joins TRBV11-2 to TRBJ2-3; D possibly corresponds to TRBD2 (5 bases). The germline V and J ends were trimmed by 5 bases and 3 bases, with 18 bases remaining between them. Germline V CDR1 and CDR2: SGHAT, FQNNGV. This CDR3 region has 16 residues. The CDR3 loop reads CASSRARGRMTDTQYF. The CDR3 DNA follows: TGTGCCAGCAGCCGAGCTAGAGGGCGAATGACAGATACGCAGTATTTT.

The gene calls are TRBV29-1 and TRBJ2-1; a weak D match, TRBD2 (6 bases). This CDR3 region has 12 residues. Germline V gene sequence: CDR1 SQVTM, CDR2 ANQGSEA. The ends were cut back, 6 bases at V and 6 bases at J, with 12 bases in the middle. In DNA, the CDR3 is TGCAGCGTGGGTCTAGCGTTCAATGAGCAGTTCTTC. This sequence encodes CSVGLAFNEQFF.

This chain connects TRBV29-1 to TRBJ2-3, with D possibly TRBD1 on 6 matching bases. Germline CDR1 SQVTM, CDR2 ANQGSEA. The CDR3 runs to 14 residues. V was trimmed by 7 bases and J by 3 bases, leaving 17 bases between them. CDR3 protein: CSALAGDPTDTQYF. CDR3 DNA sequence: TGCAGCGCGCTAGCAGGGGATCCAACAGATACGCAGTATTTT.

The V gene is TRBV4-2, the J gene TRBJ2-1; 11 bases fit TRBD2. V was clipped by 4 bases and J by 7 bases; unmatched bases: 6. The CDR3 spans 15 residues. Germline loops: CDR1 LGHNA, CDR2 YNFKEQ. The CDR3 loop reads CASSPIAGGPNEQFF. The CDR3 bases are TGTGCCAGCAGCCCCATAGCGGGGGGGCCAAATGAGCAGTTCTTC.

The chain is built from TRBV28 and TRBJ2-7; D gene uncertain. The CDR3 is 14 amino acids. Germline assignment: CDR1 MDHEN and CDR2 SYDVKM. The V gene lost 6 bases and the J gene lost 7 bases, with 19 bases spanning the gap. CDR3 in DNA: TGTGCCAGCAGGGGTCGACTTGGGGTCGGGGAGCAGTACTTC. Translation: CASRGRLGVGEQYF. Full variable domain (missing parts from reference TRBV28 and TRBJ2-7): DVKVTQSSRYLVKRTGEKVFLECVQDMDHENMFWYRQDPGLGLRLIYFSYDVKMKEKGDIPEGYSVSREKKERFSLILESASTNQTSMYLCASRGRLGVGEQYFGPGTRLTVT.

The chain uses TRBV12-3 or TRBV12-4 and TRBJ2-1; possibly TRBD2 for D (6 bases). This CDR3 comprises 19 residues. Trimming left V 6 bases short and J 2 bases short, with 26 bases between. CDR3 nucleotide sequence: TGTGCCAGCAGCCCCTTCGGCGGGGATGGGTCTTGGCCCTACAATGAGCAGTTCTTC. Translating gives CASSPFGGDGSWPYNEQFF.

This clonotype was detected only a few times. The V gene is TRBV10-3, the J gene TRBJ2-2, with D possibly being TRBD2 (5 bases). Trimming removed 2 bases at V and 0 bases at J, with 19 bases between. Germline CDR1 and CDR2: ENHRY and SYGVKD. CDR3 length: 19 residues. In DNA form, the CDR3 reads TGTGCCATCAGTGAGAGGTCCAGCGGTCTCCCCGCGAACACCGGGGAGCTGTTTTTT. Translated, it gives CAISERSSGLPANTGELFF.

The sample holds many counts of this clonotype. The V gene is TRBV15, the J gene TRBJ2-7, with D maybe TRBD2 (6 bases). V was clipped by 8 bases and J by 4 bases, with 12 bases between them. CDR1 is LNHNV and CDR2 is YYDKDF in the germline V gene (reference sequence). The CDR3 is 12 residues long. The CDR3 DNA reads as TGTGCCACCTTTAGGGACTTATACGAGCAGTACTTC. Its translation: CATFRDLYEQYF. The full variable domain, in which reference TRBV15 and TRBJ2-7 provide the parts outside the CDR3, is DAMVIQNPRYQVTQFGKPVTLSCSQTLNHNVMYWYQQKSSQAPKLLFHYYDKDFNNEADTPDNFQSRRPNTSFCFLDIRSPGLGDTAMYLCATFRDLYEQYFGPGTRLTVT.

This clonotype was counted only a few times. The rearrangement uses TRBV28 and TRBJ2-7, with D uncertain. This CDR3 region has 14 residues. The germline V and J ends were trimmed by 6 bases and 0 bases, with 12 bases remaining between them. CDR1 is MDHEN and CDR2 is SYDVKM in the germline V gene. The CDR3 loop is CASSQDHISYEQYF. The CDR3 DNA follows: TGTGCCAGCAGCCAGGACCATATCTCCTACGAGCAGTACTTC.

The table lists this clonotype with a few counts. The chain carries TRBV5-1 and TRBJ2-7; 7 nucleotides line up with TRBD1. V lost 0 bases to trimming and J lost 2 bases; unmatched junction nucleotides: 14. This CDR3 is built from 18 residues. Germline lookup yields CDR1 SGHRS and CDR2 YFSETQ. The CDR3 here is CASSLAPTQGVSAYEQYF. CDR3 coding DNA: TGCGCCAGCAGCTTGGCCCCCACTCAGGGGGTTTCCGCCTACGAGCAGTACTTC.

CDR3 nucleotides: TGTGCCAGCAGCCAAAGCAGGGACACCGGGGAGCTGTTTTTT. Translating gives CASSQSRDTGELFF. The chain uses TRBV14 and TRBJ2-2; TRBD1 might be the D (5 bases). Germline CDR1 reads SGHDN; CDR2 reads FVKESK. V was cut by 2 bases and J by 3 bases, with 7 bases left in between. This CDR3 spans 14 amino acids.

The sample holds one count of this clonotype. The rearrangement joins TRBV24-1 to TRBJ2-2; 7 nucleotides align to TRBD1. In germline, CDR1 is KGHDR, CDR2 SFDVKD. The V segment lost 2 bases and the J segment 5 bases; nucleotides outside the gene matches: 7. The CDR3 runs to 16 residues. Here the CDR3 DNA reads TGTGCCACCAGTGATTCGCGACAGGGTAGAACCGGGGAGCTGTTTTTT. As protein: CATSDSRQGRTGELFF.

For the CDR3, the DNA is TGTGCCAGCAGCAATCCCCCTACAGGGTATACCGATTCACCCCTCCACTTT. It encodes CASSNPPTGYTDSPLHF. The chain uses TRBV21-1 and TRBJ1-6; the table's D gene call, TRBD1, was not cross checked with the DNA. TRBV21-1 is a documented pseudogene. The CDR3 is 17 amino acids.

The table lists this clonotype with a count of one. This sequence joins TRBV28 and TRBJ2-7, with D possibly TRBD1 on 6 matching bases. Per germline, CDR1 MDHEN and CDR2 SYDVKM. The CDR3 consists of 15 residues. V shed 2 bases and J shed 0 bases, with 11 bases lying between them. CDR3 sequence (DNA): TGTGCCAGCAGTTTAGCCGGGACAAACTCCTACGAGCAGTACTTC. The encoded protein is CASSLAGTNSYEQYF.

The chain links TRBV4-3 to TRBJ2-7; 8 positions match TRBD1. J lost 3 bases, V lost 1 base, and 5 bases had no gene match. The CDR3 length is 15 residues. The germline V gene has CDR1 LGHNA and CDR2 YSLEER. The CDR3 sequence is CASSQAGGGIYEQYF. The CDR3 nucleotides are TGCGCCAGCAGCCAAGCAGGGGGCGGGATCTACGAGCAGTACTTC.

The V and J genes are TRBV6-2 or TRBV6-3 and TRBJ2-1, with 10 bases aligning to TRBD2. CDR1 is MNHEY and CDR2 is SVGEGT in the germline V gene. The CDR3 spans 15 residues. V lost 5 bases and J lost 6; bases outside the gene matches: 7. The CDR3 region is CASSTLAGGPNEQFF. CDR3 in DNA: TGTGCCAGCAGTACATTAGCGGGGGGCCCCAATGAGCAGTTCTTC.

The chain has TRBV5-1 and TRBJ2-7, with 9 bases that match TRBD2. This CDR3 spans 15 amino acids. J lost 4 bases, V lost 0 bases, and 5 bases had no gene match. Germline V gene data show CDR1 as SGHRS and CDR2 as YFSETQ. CDR3 sequence: CASSLVSGRRYEQYF. CDR3 nucleotides: TGCGCCAGCAGCTTGGTCAGCGGGAGGCGGTACGAGCAGTACTTC.